The 21 T cell receptor beta chains in this list originate from one sample, sequenced in a study of blood T cell repertoires in COVID-19 (dated by TCRdb to about 2020). Receptors were amplified or captured by the immunoSEQ multiplex PCR assay. This immuneACCESS table, as held by TCRdb, lists in-frame sequences with V and J called but not all clones. Of the missing ones, under half trace to an unresolved V gene in checked studies; the others have no known cause. For this sample the table gives under 300,000 clones, of which under 90% were detected only once. Of the sample, about 3.2% is held by the ten largest clones. The sequencing sample was made of peripheral blood. These receptors all come from an older woman with active or convalescent COVID-19.

The chain is built from TRBV5-6 and TRBJ1-6; 7 bases are a match to TRBD1. The germline V gene encodes CDR1 SGHDT and CDR2 YYEEEE. This CDR3 is built from 18 residues. The V and J ends lost 3 bases and 8 bases, in that order; junction bases with no gene match: 17. CDR3 amino acids: CASSSSRYRGQRDSPLHF. In DNA, the CDR3 is TGTGCCAGCAGCTCCTCTCGGTACAGGGGCCAGCGTGATTCACCCCTCCACTTT.

The table lists this clone with a count of one. The chain is built from TRBV7-2 and TRBJ2-5; 7 nucleotides match TRBD2. The V gene end was trimmed by 3 bases and the J gene end by 7 bases; junction bases not matched to a gene: 11. Germline loops: CDR1 SGHTA, CDR2 FQGNSA. The CDR3 has 15 residues. CDR3 in DNA: TGTGCCAGCAGCTTCCCGGGGGGACCTCGGGCGACCCAGTACTTC. It yields the protein CASSFPGGPRATQYF.

The genes are TRBV12-5 and TRBJ1-5; 8 bases match TRBD1. The V gene end was trimmed by 7 bases and the J gene end by 2 bases; junction bases not matched to a gene: 4. This CDR3 spans 14 amino acids. In germline, CDR1 is LGHNT, CDR2 FRNRAP. CDR3 residues: CASVSDRGNQPQHF. In DNA form, the CDR3 reads TGTGCTAGTGTTTCGGACAGGGGCAATCAGCCCCAGCATTTT.

The chain employs TRBV3-1 (or the pseudogene TRBV3-2) and TRBJ1-1; TRBD1 might be the D (6 bases). From germline, CDR1 is LGHDT and CDR2 YNNKEL (reference sequence). Trimming left V 4 bases short and J 5 bases short, with 14 bases between. This CDR3 region has 14 residues. As DNA, the CDR3 is TGTGCCAGCAGCCCCGAGGGGGGGATTACTGAAGCTTTCTTT. Protein: CASSPEGGITEAFF.

The J gene is TRBJ2-7, the V gene TRBV5-5, with no clear D. The length of the CDR3 is 13 residues. Between the trimmed V and J ends, which lost 3 bases and 2 bases, there was a span of 9 bases. CDR1 SGHKS and CDR2 YYEKEE come from the germline V gene (reference sequence). The CDR3: CASSSGITYEQYF. In DNA form, the CDR3 reads TGTGCCAGCAGCTCAGGAATCACCTACGAGCAGTACTTC.

This chain connects TRBV5-1 to TRBJ1-1; the match to TRBD1 covers 8 bases. Germline V gene sequence: CDR1 SGHRS, CDR2 YFSETQ. V was pared by 4 bases and J by 3 bases, with 5 bases of the junction left unmatched. This CDR3 is built from 14 residues. The CDR3 loop reads CASSPRGQDTEAFF. The CDR3 coding sequence is TGCGCCAGCAGCCCGCGGGGACAGGACACTGAAGCTTTCTTT.

V usage is TRBV28 and J usage is TRBJ1-2, with D possibly matching TRBD1 (5 bases). Germline assignment: CDR1 MDHEN and CDR2 SYDVKM. Trimming took off 2 bases at V and 6 bases at J, with 13 bases between the two ends. The CDR3 totals 14 residues. CDR3 DNA sequence: TGTGCCAGCAGTTTAGGCAGGGTAGTGGATGGCTACACCTTC. It specifies CASSLGRVVDGYTF.

The rearrangement uses TRBV19 and TRBJ1-2; D is perhaps TRBD1 (5 bases). The length of the CDR3 is 13 residues. Germline CDR1 reads LNHDA; CDR2 reads SQIVND (reference sequence). Trimming took 6 bases from V and 8 from J, leaving 16 bases between them. The CDR3 here is CASSLGRREGYTF. The CDR3 DNA is TGTGCCAGTAGCCTGGGACGGAGGGAAGGCTACACCTTC.

The chain is built from TRBV3-1 (or the pseudogene TRBV3-2) and TRBJ2-2; D may be TRBD2 (5 bases). The CDR3 totals 15 residues. Trimming stripped 1 base from V and 5 bases from J, with 11 bases between. Germline assignment: CDR1 LGHDT and CDR2 YNNKEL (reference sequence). As DNA, the CDR3 is TGTGCCAGCAGCCAAGCCCGGGAATCGACCGGGGAGCTGTTTTTT. Residues: CASSQARESTGELFF.

The table lists this clone with many counts. The chain couples TRBV6-2 or TRBV6-3 to TRBJ1-4; the D gene is possibly TRBD1 (6 bases). CDR1 is MNHEY and CDR2 is SVGEGT in the germline V gene. Trimming removed 4 bases at V and 8 bases at J, with 14 bases between. CDR3 length: 14 residues. The CDR3 bases are TGTGCCAGCAGTTCCAACGACAGGAGCGAAAAACTGTTTTTT. Its protein is CASSSNDRSEKLFF.

V usage is TRBV20-1 and J usage is TRBJ1-1; 7 bases map to TRBD1. V lost 3 bases to trimming and J lost 11 bases; unmatched junction nucleotides: 6. This CDR3 has 11 amino acids. In germline, CDR1 is DFQATT, CDR2 SNEGSKA (reference sequence). This CDR3 is CSASEDRRAFF. DNA for the CDR3: TGCAGTGCTAGTGAGGACAGGAGGGCTTTCTTT.

This clone has a handful of counts. V gene TRBV7-9 combines with J gene TRBJ1-6; 7 nucleotides agree with TRBD1. The length of the CDR3 is 15 residues. V was clipped by 5 bases and J by 10 bases; unmatched bases: 11. Germline CDR1 SEHNR, CDR2 FQNEAQ (reference sequence). The CDR3 nucleotides are TGTGCCAGCAGCCAAACCACAGGGGTCGGGTCACCCCTCCACTTT. Translation gives CASSQTTGVGSPLHF.

The J gene is TRBJ1-6, the V gene TRBV11-2; possible D gene TRBD1, 5 bases. The CDR3 extends over 14 amino acids. V gave up 5 bases and J gave up 13 bases, with 18 bases separating them. The germline V gene encodes CDR1 SGHAT and CDR2 FQNNGV. This CDR3 reads CASSPARGGSPLHF. The CDR3 nucleotides read TGTGCCAGCAGCCCCGCGAGGGGAGGGTCGCCCCTCCACTTT.

The chain combines TRBV10-3 with TRBJ1-5; TRBD1 matches at 9 bases. The CDR3 extends over 13 amino acids. Germline assignment: CDR1 ENHRY and CDR2 SYGVKD. Trimming took 10 bases from V and 7 from J; bases not matched to a gene: 8. The DNA for the CDR3 is TGTGCCACCGCCGACAGGGGGAACCAGCCCCAGCATTTT. Its protein product is CATADRGNQPQHF.

The chain combines TRBV5-5 with TRBJ2-3; TRBD2 aligns across 15 bases. This CDR3 has 16 amino acids. J gave up 6 bases and V 4 bases, and 6 bases lay outside the gene matches. Germline V lookup: CDR1 SGHKS, CDR2 YYEKEE (reference sequence). This CDR3 reads CASSPGLAGGMDTQYF. For the CDR3, the DNA is TGTGCCAGCAGCCCCGGACTAGCGGGGGGGATGGATACGCAGTATTTT.

The chain employs TRBV6-2 or TRBV6-3 and TRBJ2-5; D possibly corresponds to TRBD2 (7 bases). The V and J ends lost 6 bases and 5 bases respectively, with 22 bases between them. This CDR3 is 16 amino acids long. Germline CDR1 MNHEY, CDR2 SVGEGT. The CDR3, as DNA: TGTGCCAGCAGCGACCCGACTGGCGGGGGCCAGGAGACCCAGTACTTC. Residues: CASSDPTGGGQETQYF.

The chain joins TRBV19 to TRBJ1-5, with TRBD1 matching over 9 bases. Germline lookup yields CDR1 LNHDA and CDR2 SQIVND (reference sequence). This CDR3 is 15 amino acids long. V was pared by 6 bases and J by 5 bases, with 8 bases of the junction left unmatched. CDR3 nucleotide sequence: TGTGCCAGTAGAACCTTCACAGGGGGCTATCAGCCCCAGCATTTT. Translating gives CASRTFTGGYQPQHF.

This sequence joins TRBV30 and TRBJ1-1, with TRBD1 matching over 7 bases. The CDR3 has 13 residues. V shed 8 bases and J 0 bases; nucleotides not matched to a gene: 6. In germline, CDR1 is GTSNPN, CDR2 SVGIG (reference sequence). The CDR3 nucleotides are TGTGCCCAAAATACAGGGGTGAACACTGAAGCTTTCTTT. Translated: CAQNTGVNTEAFF.

This chain uses TRBV2 with TRBJ1-4, with a possible D match to TRBD1 (6 bases). Germline V gene lookup returns CDR1 SNHLY and CDR2 FYNNEI. V lost 6 bases and J 5 bases, leaving 16 bases between the germline ends. This CDR3 has 15 amino acids. CDR3 amino acids: CASRPGGGLNEKLFF. In DNA form, the CDR3 reads TGTGCCAGCAGACCGGGAGGGGGGCTGAATGAAAAACTGTTTTTT. Looking up the rest from reference TRBV2 and TRBJ1-4 gives the full variable domain: EPEVTQTPSHQVTQMGQEVILRCVPISNHLYFYWYRQILGQKVEFLVSFYNNEISEKSEIFDDQFSVERPDGSNFTLKIRSTKLEDSAMYFCASRPGGGLNEKLFFGSGTQLSVL.

There are a few counts of this clone. CDR3 amino acids: CASSLTSGWGGYTF. The CDR3 DNA sequence: TGTGCCAGCAGCTTGACATCAGGGTGGGGTGGCTACACCTTC. This chain links TRBV7-3 with TRBJ1-2; perhaps TRBD1 as D (5 bases). From germline, CDR1 is SGHTA and CDR2 FQGTGA. V gave up 3 bases and J gave up 7 bases, with 15 bases separating them. The CDR3 totals 14 residues.

There are a few counts of this clone. This chain uses TRBV7-2 with TRBJ1-6; D is unresolved. V lost 4 bases and J lost 6, with 10 bases in between. CDR3 size: 14 residues. Germline CDR1 and CDR2: SGHTA and FQGNSA. As DNA, the CDR3 is TGTGCCAGCAGCTCCACCCGAGGTAATTCACCCCTCCACTTT. Residues: CASSSTRGNSPLHF.